The next 15 T cell receptor beta chains were all read from a single sample in a study of shared clonotypes between healthy human individuals. Some clones are missing from TCRdb's copy, which holds only in-frame ones; the method was immunoSEQ multiplex PCR. The data hold about 380,000 clones, with 90% to 97% observed a single time. Sequences were obtained from memory CD8+ T cells sorted from blood. The subset denotes: CD45RO+ cells pooled with CCR7-negative TemRA cells. The source of these receptors is a man aged 25-45 years in good health.

The chain couples TRBV27 to TRBJ2-4, with 11 bases identical to TRBD2. This CDR3 spans 21 amino acids. V lost 5 bases and J lost 0; bases outside the gene matches: 18. CDR1 MNHEY and CDR2 SMNVEV come from the germline V gene (reference sequence). The CDR3 here is CASSLRVGGTSGTLAKNIQYF. The CDR3 bases are TGTGCCAGCAGTCTTCGAGTTGGTGGGACTAGCGGCACTCTAGCCAAAAACATTCAGTACTTC.

A note on this clone: Other DNA sequences in this sample translate to the same CDR3. The chain carries TRBV4-1 and TRBJ1-2; no clear D. This CDR3 spans 12 amino acids. V lost 0 bases to trimming and J lost 2 bases, with 1 base between them. In germline, CDR1 is MGHRA, CDR2 YSYEKL. This chain's CDR3 is CASSQDNYGYTF. In DNA, the CDR3 is TGCGCCAGCAGCCAAGACAACTATGGCTACACCTTC.

CDR3 nucleotide sequence: TGTGCCAGCAAGGCAGAACTCTCTTCTGGGGCCAACGTCCTGACTTTC. Its translation is CASKAELSSGANVLTF. The rearrangement links TRBV28 to TRBJ2-6; no clear D. V dropped 7 bases and J dropped 1 base, with 14 bases sitting between them. The V gene's germline CDR1 is MDHEN and CDR2 SYDVKM. This CDR3 region has 16 residues. Full variable domain (remainder filled in from reference TRBV28 and TRBJ2-6): DVKVTQSSRYLVKRTGEKVFLECVQDMDHENMFWYRQDPGLGLRLIYFSYDVKMKEKGDIPEGYSVSREKKERFSLILESASTNQTSMYLCASKAELSSGANVLTFGAGSRLTVL.

The chain employs TRBV29-1 and TRBJ2-7, with TRBD1 matching over 8 bases. In germline, CDR1 is SQVTM, CDR2 ANQGSEA. Losses at the gene ends were 5 bases for V and 4 bases for J; bases not matched to a gene: 4. The CDR3 is made up of 12 amino acids. CDR3 nucleotides: TGCAGCGTTCGACAGGGGACTTACGAGCAGTACTTC. Its translation is CSVRQGTYEQYF.

This rearrangement joins TRBV30 to TRBJ1-3, with D possibly TRBD1 on 6 matching bases. V was trimmed by 4 bases and J by 4 bases, leaving 14 bases between them. There are 14 residues in the CDR3. Germline lookup yields CDR1 GTSNPN and CDR2 SVGIG (reference sequence). The CDR3 sequence is CAWTYTGHGNTIYF. The CDR3 nucleotides read TGTGCCTGGACGTACACAGGGCACGGAAACACCATATATTTT.

The CDR3 DNA follows: TGTGCCAGCAGTTACGACGGAAACACCGGGGAGCTGTTTTTT. Protein product: CASSYDGNTGELFF. The rearrangement joins TRBV28 to TRBJ2-2; no clear D. Trimming stripped 4 bases from V and 2 bases from J, with 8 bases between. Germline loops: CDR1 MDHEN, CDR2 SYDVKM. This CDR3 contains 14 residues.

This CDR3 reads CASRRHGTGDEQFF. The CDR3 DNA sequence: TGTGCCAGCAGACGCCACGGGACAGGGGACGAGCAGTTCTTC. V is TRBV6-4 and J is TRBJ2-1, with 10 bases lining up with TRBD1. Trimming at V came to 6 bases and at J to 10 bases, leaving 9 bases not matched to a gene. Germline loops: CDR1 MRHNA, CDR2 SNTAGT. The CDR3 has 14 amino acids.

The chain recombines TRBV28 with TRBJ2-2; D is tentatively TRBD1 or TRBD2 (5 bases each). This CDR3 comprises 14 residues. Germline assignment: CDR1 MDHEN and CDR2 SYDVKM. V lost 3 bases to trimming and J lost 0 bases, with 5 bases between them. CDR3 in amino acids: CASSLGANTGELFF. The CDR3 DNA reads TGTGCCAGCAGTTTGGGGGCGAACACCGGGGAGCTGTTTTTT.

Written as DNA, the CDR3 is TGTGCCAGCAGTTACCGAGCAGGGGATGTTGGGGAGCTGTTTTTT. Translated, it gives CASSYRAGDVGELFF. The chain uses TRBV6-5 and TRBJ2-2; D may be TRBD1 (6 bases). V lost 2 bases to trimming and J lost 8 bases, with 15 bases between them. Germline values: CDR1 MNHEY, CDR2 SVGAGI. CDR3 length: 15 residues.

The CDR3 nucleotides are TGTGCCAGCAGCTTGGATCCGGGACGGACCTACGAGCAGTACTTC. Amino acids: CASSLDPGRTYEQYF. J is TRBJ2-7 and V is TRBV5-6; TRBD1 or TRBD2 may be the D gene (5 bases each). This CDR3 has 15 amino acids. In germline, CDR1 is SGHDT, CDR2 YYEEEE. The germline V and J ends were trimmed by 0 bases and 2 bases, with 12 bases remaining between them.

CDR3 DNA: TGTGCCAGCAGTGAGCGGGAGGGCCCCTACGAGCAGTACTTC. Translation gives CASSEREGPYEQYF. The rearrangement uses TRBV6-1 and TRBJ2-7; 9 bases match TRBD2. Germline CDR1 and CDR2: MNHNS and SASEGT. V gave up 3 bases and J gave up 2 bases; unmatched junction bases: 2. The CDR3 consists of 14 residues.

The chain carries TRBV6-1 and TRBJ1-3; TRBD1 aligns across 9 bases. The V gene's germline CDR1 is MNHNS and CDR2 SASEGT. The junction had 13 bases not matched to a gene; V was cut back by 4 bases and J by 0 bases. The CDR3 sequence is 19 residues long. CDR3 coding DNA: TGTGCCAGCAGTGGAGGGACAGGGAACCCCACTCTCTCTGGAAACACCATATATTTT. Amino acid sequence: CASSGGTGNPTLSGNTIYF.

V gene TRBV7-2 combines with J gene TRBJ2-7; 8 positions agree with TRBD2. There are 16 residues in the CDR3. Germline lookup yields CDR1 SGHTA and CDR2 FQGNSA. J was trimmed by 2 bases and V by 5 bases; bases with no gene match: 11. CDR3 in amino acids: CASSPRPGLVPYEQYF. The CDR3 DNA is TGTGCCAGCAGCCCACGACCGGGACTAGTGCCCTACGAGCAGTACTTC.

V gene TRBV6-6 combines with J gene TRBJ1-2; possibly TRBD1 for D (6 bases). Trimming shortened V by 6 bases and J by 7 bases, and 12 bases separated the two germline ends. This CDR3 is built from 12 residues. CDR1 is MNHNY and CDR2 is SVGAGI in the germline V gene (reference sequence). The CDR3 loop reads CASRRTGFGYTF. In DNA, the CDR3 is TGTGCCAGCAGACGAACAGGGTTTGGCTACACCTTC.

V gene TRBV28 combines with J gene TRBJ2-5, with D possibly being TRBD2 (6 bases). CDR3 length: 11 amino acids. The V and J ends lost 11 bases and 5 bases respectively, with 12 bases between them. Germline CDR1 reads MDHEN; CDR2 reads SYDVKM. CDR3 residues: CAVRGFETQYF. CDR3 in DNA: TGTGCCGTGCGGGGTTTCGAGACCCAGTACTTC.